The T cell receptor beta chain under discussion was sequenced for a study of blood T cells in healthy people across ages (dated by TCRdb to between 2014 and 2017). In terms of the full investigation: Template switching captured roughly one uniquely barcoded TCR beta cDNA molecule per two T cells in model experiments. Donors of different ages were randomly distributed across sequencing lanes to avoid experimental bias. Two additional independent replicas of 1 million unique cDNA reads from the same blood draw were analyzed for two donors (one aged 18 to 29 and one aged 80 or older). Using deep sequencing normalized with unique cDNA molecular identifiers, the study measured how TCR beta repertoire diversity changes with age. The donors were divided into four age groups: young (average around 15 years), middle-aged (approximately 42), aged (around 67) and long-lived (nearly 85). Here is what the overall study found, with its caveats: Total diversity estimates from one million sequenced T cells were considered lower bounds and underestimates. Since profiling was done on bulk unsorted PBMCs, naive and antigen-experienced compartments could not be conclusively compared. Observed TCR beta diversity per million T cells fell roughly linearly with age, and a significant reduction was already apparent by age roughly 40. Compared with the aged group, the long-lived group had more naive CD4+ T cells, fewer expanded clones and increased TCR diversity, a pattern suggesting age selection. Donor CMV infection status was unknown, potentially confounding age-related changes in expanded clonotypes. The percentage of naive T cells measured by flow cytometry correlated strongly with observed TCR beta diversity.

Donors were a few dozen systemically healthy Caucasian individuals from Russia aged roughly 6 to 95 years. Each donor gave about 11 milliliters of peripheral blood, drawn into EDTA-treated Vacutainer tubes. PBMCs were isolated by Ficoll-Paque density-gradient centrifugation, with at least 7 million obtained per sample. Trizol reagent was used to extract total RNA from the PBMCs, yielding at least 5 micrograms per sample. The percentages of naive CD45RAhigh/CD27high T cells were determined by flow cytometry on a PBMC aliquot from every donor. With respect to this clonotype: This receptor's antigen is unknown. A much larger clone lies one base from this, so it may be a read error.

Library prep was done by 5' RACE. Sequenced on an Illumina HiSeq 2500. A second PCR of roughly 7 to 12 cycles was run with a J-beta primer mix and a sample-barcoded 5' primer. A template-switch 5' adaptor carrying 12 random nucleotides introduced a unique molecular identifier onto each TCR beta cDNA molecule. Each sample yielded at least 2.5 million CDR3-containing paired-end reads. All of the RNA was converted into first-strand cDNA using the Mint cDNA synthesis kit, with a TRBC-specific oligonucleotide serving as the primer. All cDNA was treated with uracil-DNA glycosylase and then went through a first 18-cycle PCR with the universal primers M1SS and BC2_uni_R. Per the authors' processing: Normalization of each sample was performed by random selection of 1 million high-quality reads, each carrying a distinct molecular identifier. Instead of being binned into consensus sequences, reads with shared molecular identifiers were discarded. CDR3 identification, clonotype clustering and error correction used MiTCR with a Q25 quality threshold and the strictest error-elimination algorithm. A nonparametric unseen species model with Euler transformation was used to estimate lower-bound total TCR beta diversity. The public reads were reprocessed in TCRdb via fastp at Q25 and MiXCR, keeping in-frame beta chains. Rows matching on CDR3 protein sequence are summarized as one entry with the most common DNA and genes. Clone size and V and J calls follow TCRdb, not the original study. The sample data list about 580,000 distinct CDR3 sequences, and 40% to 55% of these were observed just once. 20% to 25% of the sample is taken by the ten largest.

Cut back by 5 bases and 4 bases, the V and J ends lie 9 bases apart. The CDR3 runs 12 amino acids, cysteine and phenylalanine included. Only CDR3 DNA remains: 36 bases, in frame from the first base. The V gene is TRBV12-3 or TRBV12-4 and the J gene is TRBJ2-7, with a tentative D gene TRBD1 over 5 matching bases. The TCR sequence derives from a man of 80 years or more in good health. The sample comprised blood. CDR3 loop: CASSVQVYEQYF. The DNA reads TGTGCCAGCAGTGTACAGGTTTACGAGCAGTACTTC.